This T cell receptor beta chain was recorded in a study of blood T cell repertoires in COVID-19. At the level of the study: The origin of the acute and convalescent COVID-19 samples was the United States, Italy and Spain.

As to this clone: This sample also contains other DNA sequences that code for the same CDR3.

The germline V gene encodes CDR1 LNHDA and CDR2 SQIVND (reference sequence). V lost 4 bases to trimming and J lost 8 bases, with 14 bases between them. The CDR3 is made up of 13 amino acids. Per the original data handling: How many nucleated cells were present was estimated from reference gene primer amplification. Assay: immunoSEQ multiplex PCR; the TCRdb copy retains only in-frame clones and omits some. That table supplies the V and J calls and clone size; D and trimming were determined from the DNA. Counted here are about 99,000 clones, 85% to 90% occurring once; the ten biggest clones make up approximately 5%.

V usage is TRBV19 and J usage is TRBJ1-2; D is perhaps TRBD1 (6 bases). The sequence derives from a human donor in a cohort sampled during active COVID-19. The sequenced material came from peripheral blood. For the CDR3, the DNA is TGTGCCAGTAGTAGCCAGGGGATCGGCGGCTACACCTTC. Amino acid sequence: CASSSQGIGGYTF.